This T cell receptor (beta chain) was retrieved from a study of OX40 agonist ivuxolimab in advanced cancers. Systemic immunosuppression or autoimmune disease history was grounds to exclude patients. Assay: immunoSEQ multiplex PCR; the TCRdb copy retains only in-frame clones and omits some. The top ten clones hold 1.5% to 2% of a sample with 30,000 to 35,000 clones, over 80% of them seen once. The length of the CDR3 is 15 residues. The germline V and J ends were trimmed by 4 bases and 4 bases, with 14 bases remaining between them. Germline V gives CDR1 KGHSH, CDR2 LQKENI. Here the sequenced sample was CD4+ or CD8+ T cells sorted from blood, taken in a trial of the OX40 agonist ivuxolimab. This rearrangement joins TRBV18 to TRBJ2-1; possibly TRBD1 or TRBD2 for D (5 bases each). This TCR was recovered from an adult with an advanced solid tumor such as melanoma, head and neck, liver or kidney cancer. The DNA of the CDR3 is TGTGCCAGCTCACTAACAGATGGGGGTTACAATGAGCAGTTCTTC. It is translated as CASSLTDGGYNEQFF.